The present T cell receptor (beta chain) was sequenced within a study of control samples from healthy donors and cancer patients. This table comes from immunoSEQ multiplex PCR, and its TCRdb copy is limited to in-frame clones, with some not included. The sample consists of 90,000 to 130,000 clones, around 89% of them appearing once. The length of the CDR3 is 16 residues. V lost 2 bases and J lost 0; bases outside the gene matches: 6. The germline V gene encodes CDR1 ENHRY and CDR2 SYGVKD. J is TRBJ2-7 and V is TRBV10-3; TRBD1 agrees at 8 bases. Source material: PBMCs. The receptor was derived from a woman aged 55-75 years with lung cancer. The CDR3 loop is CAISEVDRGRSYEQYF. CDR3 sequence (DNA): TGTGCCATCAGTGAGGTCGACAGGGGTCGCTCCTACGAGCAGTACTTC.